The rows below give T cell receptor beta chains drawn from one sample of a study of cytotoxic CD8 clonotypes in ibrutinib-treated CLL. The data were produced by immunoSEQ multiplex PCR, yet TCRdb's version contains in-frame clones alone and is incomplete. Here the sample spans more than 300,000 clones, about 77% being singletons. The sample was PBMCs, taken before ibrutinib treatment. The receptor source for this set is a human donor with chronic lymphocytic leukemia. Each CDR3 is given with its conserved first and last residue. D genes are given only for firm matches. Some rows mark clone size as missing; the rest say once, few, many or name a class of expanded clone.

D gene	clone size	V gene	J gene	CDR3 DNA	CDR3 protein
TRBD1	.	TRBV9	TRBJ2-7	TGTGCCAGCAGCGCTACAGGGGTCTCCTACGAGCAGTACTTC	CASSATGVSYEQYF
.	.	TRBV7-9	TRBJ1-1	TGTGCCAGCAGCTTAACGGTGAACACTGAAGCTTTCTTT	CASSLTVNTEAFF
.	.	TRBV6-5	TRBJ2-7	TGTGCCAGCAGTTACCCAGGGGCGTCCTACGAGCAGTACTTC	CASSYPGASYEQYF
.	few	TRBV19	TRBJ1-5	TGTGCCAGTAGTATCGACAATAGCAATCAGCCCCAGCATTTT	CASSIDNSNQPQHF
.	.	TRBV11-3	TRBJ2-1	TGTGCCAGCAGCTTAGACCCGGGGCCCAATGAGCAGTTCTTC	CASSLDPGPNEQFF
TRBD2	.	TRBV5-4	TRBJ2-7	TGTGCCAGCAGAGCCGGACTAGCGGGCTCAACCTACGAGCAGTACTTC	CASRAGLAGSTYEQYF
.	few	TRBV2	TRBJ1-5	TGTGCCAGCAGTCTGGGGGGCTGGGACAATCAGCCCCAGCATTTT	CASSLGGWDNQPQHF
.	.	TRBV18	TRBJ2-2	TGTGCCAGCTCACCACCGCCGACTCCCAACACCGGGGAGCTGTTTTTT	CASSPPPTPNTGELFF
TRBD2	.	TRBV2	TRBJ2-1	TGTGCCAGCCGCCGTCTAGCGGGAGGGCCGAATGAGCAGTTCTTC	CASRRLAGGPNEQFF
.	.	TRBV7-3	TRBJ2-5	TGTGCCAGCAGCCCAAGGGGAGTTGAAGGGGAGACCCAGTACTTC	CASSPRGVEGETQYF
.	.	TRBV4-3	TRBJ1-2	TGCGCCAGCAGCCAAGCTCGGGCTAGGGATGGCTACACCTTC	CASSQARARDGYTF
TRBD2	.	TRBV5-1	TRBJ2-1	TGCGCCAGCAGCTTGGAGCGGGACCTAACCTACAATGAGCAGTTCTTC	CASSLERDLTYNEQFF
.	.	TRBV11-2	TRBJ2-2	TGTGCCAGCAGCTTTGGAGGCAGGGCGAACACCGGGGAGCTGTTTTTT	CASSFGGRANTGELFF
.	few	TRBV9	TRBJ2-5	TGTGCCAGCAGCGTCGGCACCGCGTACCAAGAGACCCAGTACTTC	CASSVGTAYQETQYF
.	.	TRBV6-5	TRBJ2-7	TGTGCCAGCAGTTACGGCTCCGGTGCCTACGAGCAGTACTTC	CASSYGSGAYEQYF
TRBD1	.	TRBV10-3	TRBJ2-4	TGTGCCATCAGTGGACAGGGGGCGCCGAGCATTCAGTACTTC	CAISGQGAPSIQYF
.	few	TRBV5-4	TRBJ2-1	TGTGCCAGCAGCTCGCTTGGGAAAAGTTGGAACAATGAGCAGTTCTTC	CASSSLGKSWNNEQFF
TRBD2	.	TRBV6-6	TRBJ2-1	TGTGCCAGCAGTTCTCCCGGGAGGGTCACCTACAATGAGCAGTTCTTC	CASSSPGRVTYNEQFF
TRBD1	.	TRBV14	TRBJ2-7	TGTGCCAGCAGCCAACTACTCAGGACAGGGGGCTACGAGCAGTACTTC	CASSQLLRTGGYEQYF
TRBD1	.	TRBV6-5	TRBJ2-7	TGTGCCAGCATTAGACAGGGTTGGCCCTACGAGCAGTACTTC	CASIRQGWPYEQYF